This record looks at one TCR beta chain sequence and its context. Antigen unknown. The data were taken from a study of shared clonotypes between healthy human individuals. Sorted-subset replicate PCR reactions contained roughly 200 ng DNA, corresponding to some 29,000 T cell genomes. Per the original methods: Junction-only immunoSEQ data arrived without quality scores, meaning filtering differed. The table came from immunoSEQ multiplex PCR; TCRdb's copy has only in-frame clones and leaves some out. That table supplies the V and J calls and clone size; D and trimming were determined from the DNA. This sample has 950,000 to 1,300,000 clones; around four fifths occur once, and the top ten carry approximately 1.5%. The study's findings and limits: The expectation was that sequencing depth would affect clonotype sharing among donors.

CDR3 length: 15 residues. Per the germline V gene, CDR1 is SGDLS and CDR2 is YYNGEE. V was clipped by 0 bases and J by 3 bases, with 13 bases between them. This receptor was obtained from a young man in good health. The sample consisted of memory CD4+ T cells sorted from blood. Subset: CD45RA-negative fraction. The rearrangement uses TRBV9 and TRBJ2-7; D is perhaps TRBD2 (5 bases). CDR3 amino acids: CASSVGGDGFYEQYF. CDR3 sequence (DNA): TGTGCCAGCAGCGTAGGGGGAGACGGGTTCTACGAGCAGTACTTC.